The text below deals with one T cell receptor beta chain. Relative to the germline gene, one junction end is altered; a read error may explain this. This specimen comes from a study of Ad26.COV2.S vaccination and SARS-CoV-2 variants. Looked up from germline, CDR1 is LGHNA and CDR2 is YSLEER. There are 12 residues in the CDR3. Treatment specified: roughly 20 received Ad26.COV2.S at low or high dose, single or two shots; several received placebo; per-sample allocation not given. Sampling took place 63 days after the first vaccine or placebo injection. Recruitment in Boston yielded a donor of adult age, 18-55 years. Generated by immunoSEQ multiplex PCR, the TCRdb table keeps only in-frame clones and is missing some. In the table there are about half a million clones, 80% to 90% of which are singletons.

The chain carries TRBV4-3 and TRBJ1-2; weak D call: TRBD1 (6 bases). Specimen: peripheral blood, collected in a trial of Ad26.COV2.S vaccine versus placebo. The sequence derives from a person aged 18 to 65 who received the Ad26.COV2.S COVID-19 vaccine or a placebo. CDR3 bases: TGCGCCAGCAGCCATAAAGACAAGGGACATCGGTTC. As protein: CASSHKDKGHRF.